The rows below give T cell receptor beta chains drawn from one sample of a study of metastatic and nonmetastatic thyroid tumors. TCRdb reprocessed the PCR reads using MiXCR. The table has about 52,000 clones, 17% seen once. The sample comprised blood. The receptors stem from a female donor with papillary thyroid cancer or a benign thyroid nodule (not recorded which). Some clones in this sample may be carry-over from other donors' samples. Each CDR3 is given with its conserved first and last residue. The D gene is left open where the match is weak. Clone size is shown for a subset of rows, as once, few, many or a class of expanded clone.

TGTGCCAGCATCGGGAGAGGGACAGGGGGCTTCGAGCAGTACTTC CASIGRGTGGFEQYF TRBD1 TRBJ2-7 TRBV6-1 -
TGTGCCATCAGTATTTCTAGCGGGAGGGCCGGCGGGGAGCTGTTTTTT CAISISSGRAGGELFF TRBD2 TRBJ2-2 TRBV25-1 -
TGTGCCAGCAGCTTATGGGGTTACGAGCAGTACTTC CASSLWGYEQYF - TRBJ2-7 TRBV7-9 many
TGCAGTGCCCCACGTTGGGCAGGGGGCCTCACAGATGGCTACACCTTC CSAPRWAGGLTDGYTF TRBD1 TRBJ1-2 TRBV20-1 many
TGCAGTGCTACGGGACTAGCGGCTTACAATGAGCAGTTCTTC CSATGLAAYNEQFF TRBD2 TRBJ2-1 TRBV20-1 many
TGTGCCAGCACGAGAGGGACAGGGGGTACCTACGAGCAGTACTTC CASTRGTGGTYEQYF TRBD1 TRBJ2-7 TRBV6-1 many
TGTGCCACCAGTGATTCTTACGAGCAGTACTTC CATSDSYEQYF - TRBJ2-7 TRBV24-1 few
TGTGCCAGCAGTTTCGGTGAGCTAGATACTCAGTATTTT CASSFGELDTQYF - TRBJ2-3 TRBV12-3/TRBV12-4 -
TGTGCCAGCAGTTATCTCCCGGGACGGGACTACGAGCAGTACTTC CASSYLPGRDYEQYF - TRBJ2-7 TRBV7-2 -
TGCGCCAGCGGAAGGACTACATACACAGATACGCAGTATTTT CASGRTTYTDTQYF - TRBJ2-3 TRBV10-2 many
TGTGCCAGCAGTAGACTAGTGGGTGATACGCAGTATTTT CASSRLVGDTQYF - TRBJ2-3 TRBV7-2 many
TGTGCCAGCAGCCAAGGTGACAGGCGGGAGACCCAGTACTTC CASSQGDRRETQYF - TRBJ2-5 TRBV3-1 many
TGTGCCAGCAGTGAGAGTAACAGAGGGCACTATGGCTACACCTTC CASSESNRGHYGYTF - TRBJ1-2 TRBV25-1 -
TGTGCCAGCAGTTTTGGGGGGGATGGCTACACCTTC CASSFGGDGYTF - TRBJ1-2 TRBV27 -
TGTGCCAGCAGCCCACCCCTAGCGGGAGGGCCAATATACAATGAGCAGTTCTTC CASSPPLAGGPIYNEQFF TRBD2 TRBJ2-1 TRBV11-1 many